This T cell receptor (beta chain) was found in a study of T cells in women clearing cervical HPV infection. Points from the study as a whole: Richness differences could reflect unmeasured T-cell content per sample.

The V and J ends lost 4 bases and 2 bases respectively, with 8 bases between them. Germline CDR1 reads SEHNR; CDR2 reads FQNEAQ (reference sequence). The CDR3 spans 13 residues. Sequencing used immunoSEQ multiplex PCR; TCRdb keeps in-frame clones, though not all of them. Its listing shows tens of thousands of clones. To note about this clone: Its antigen remains unknown. The sequence runs out 3 residues before the end of the CDR3; the remainder is reconstructed from the germline J gene.

This TCR derives from a woman aged 18 to 75 with a cervical HPV16 infection that either progressed to CIN3+ or cleared (not recorded which). The genes are TRBV7-9 and TRBJ1-2; a possible D gene is TRBD1 (6 bases). Sequencing was carried out using blood buffy coat. The sequenced part of the CDR3 DNA is TGTGCCAGCAGCTCGGGACACAACTATGGC. Residues: CASSSGHNYG. The whole CDR3 sequence reads CASSSGHNYGYTF.